These T cell receptor beta chains were read from a single sample in a study of blood T cell repertoires in COVID-19. Sequenced by immunoSEQ multiplex PCR; TCRdb stores in-frame clones only, minus some. The sample lists around 250,000 clones; around 86% were seen once. Sequenced: PBMCs or T cells enriched from blood (not recorded which). These receptor sequences come from a man aged 18 to 29 who had recovered from COVID-19. CDR3s include the opening cysteine and the closing phenylalanine or tryptophan. A D gene is named only where the DNA matches it firmly. Where a row states a size, it is once, few, many or the class of an expanded clone; other rows omit it.

J: TRBJ2-7; V: TRBV5-1; D: .; size: few; DNA: TGCGCCAGCAGCTTGGACACCTACGAGCAGTACTTC; CDR3: CASSLDTYEQYF
J: TRBJ1-2; V: TRBV5-1; D: .; size: .; DNA: TGCGCCAGCAGCTTGACTGGGGAGGGGCGAAACTATGGCTACACCTTC; CDR3: CASSLTGEGRNYGYTF
J: TRBJ2-1; V: TRBV18; D: .; size: .; DNA: TGTGCCAGCTCCCCCGGGTCCCAATACAATGAGCAGTTCTTC; CDR3: CASSPGSQYNEQFF
J: TRBJ2-1; V: TRBV4-1; D: TRBD1; size: .; DNA: TGCGCCAGCGGCCTTCCAAGACAGGGCACATTGAATGAGCAGTTCTTC; CDR3: CASGLPRQGTLNEQFF
J: TRBJ2-7; V: TRBV20-1; D: .; size: once; DNA: TGCAGTGTGTCGGGAGCCTACGAGCAGTACTTC; CDR3: CSVSGAYEQYF
J: TRBJ2-1; V: TRBV5-1; D: .; size: .; DNA: TGCGCCAGCAGCTTCCCGAGCTCCTACAATGAGCAGTTCTTC; CDR3: CASSFPSSYNEQFF
J: TRBJ2-5; V: TRBV4-1; D: .; size: once; DNA: TGCGCCAGCAGTCCACTTAGGGGTGGGGAGACCCAGTACTTC; CDR3: CASSPLRGGETQYF
J: TRBJ2-1; V: TRBV2; D: TRBD2; size: .; DNA: TGTGCCAGCAGTGCACTAGCGCAGGCACTCTACAATGAGCAGTTCTTC; CDR3: CASSALAQALYNEQFF
J: TRBJ2-2; V: TRBV15; D: .; size: .; DNA: TGTGCCACCAGCAGAGGGCTAGTTGAGCACACCGGGGAGCTGTTTTTT; CDR3: CATSRGLVEHTGELFF
J: TRBJ2-7; V: TRBV7-9; D: .; size: once; DNA: TGTGCCAGCAGCTTAAGTGAACAGGGCTCTAACGAGCAGTACTTC; CDR3: CASSLSEQGSNEQYF
J: TRBJ2-3; V: TRBV3-1/TRBV3-2; D: TRBD2; size: .; DNA: TGTGCCAGCAGCTCATTCAGCGGGGGGCCATATAGCACAGATACGCAGTATTTT; CDR3: CASSSFSGGPYSTDTQYF
J: TRBJ2-5; V: TRBV5-8; D: TRBD2; size: .; DNA: TGTGCCAGCAGCCCCTGGCGGGGGGAGGATCAAGAGACCCAGTACTTC; CDR3: CASSPWRGEDQETQYF
J: TRBJ1-4; V: TRBV11-2; D: .; size: .; DNA: TGTGCCAGCAGCCCCGAAGCGGGGGCGTTTAATGAAAAACTGTTTTTT; CDR3: CASSPEAGAFNEKLFF
J: TRBJ1-2; V: TRBV2; D: .; size: once; DNA: TGTGCCAGCAGTGAATTGGGGAGAGGCTACACCTTC; CDR3: CASSELGRGYTF
J: TRBJ1-5; V: TRBV19; D: TRBD1; size: .; DNA: TGTGCCAGTAGTACCCGGACAGGGGTTTACAATCAGCCCCAGCATTTT; CDR3: CASSTRTGVYNQPQHF
J: TRBJ2-4; V: TRBV5-1; D: TRBD1; size: .; DNA: TGCGCCAGCAGCTTGGGGGACAGGGGTTTCATTCAGTACTTC; CDR3: CASSLGDRGFIQYF
J: TRBJ1-3; V: TRBV11-2; D: TRBD1; size: .; DNA: TGTGCCAGCAGCTTAGAGCCGGGACAGGGGCCCTCTGGAAACACCATATATTTT; CDR3: CASSLEPGQGPSGNTIYF
J: TRBJ1-6; V: TRBV27; D: .; size: few; DNA: TGTGCCAGCAGTCCCGGAGGCCTTCCTCATAATTCACCCCTCCACTTT; CDR3: CASSPGGLPHNSPLHF
J: TRBJ1-1; V: TRBV13; D: TRBD1; size: .; DNA: TGTGCCAGCAGCCTTATGGGACAGGGGCCGAAAGCTTTCTTT; CDR3: CASSLMGQGPKAFF
J: TRBJ1-2; V: TRBV4-1; D: .; size: few; DNA: TGCGCCAGCAGCCAAGATCCCGCAGGGGCGGTGGATGGCTACACCTTC; CDR3: CASSQDPAGAVDGYTF
J: TRBJ2-7; V: TRBV5-1; D: TRBD2; size: many; DNA: TGCGCCAGCAGCTTAGGAGGAGGGAGCGGGAGATACGAGCAGTACTTC; CDR3: CASSLGGGSGRYEQYF
J: TRBJ2-7; V: TRBV19; D: TRBD1; size: .; DNA: TGTGCCAGTAGTACGACAGGGACGGACGAGCAGTACTTC; CDR3: CASSTTGTDEQYF
J: TRBJ2-3; V: TRBV11-3; D: .; size: .; DNA: TGTGCCAGCAGCTTTGGCGGCTTGTATACGCAGTATTTT; CDR3: CASSFGGLYTQYF
J: TRBJ1-4; V: TRBV2; D: .; size: .; DNA: TGTGCCAGCAGGCGGGGGGGGCAGGGTGAAAAACTGTTTTTT; CDR3: CASRRGGQGEKLFF
J: TRBJ1-5; V: TRBV14; D: .; size: .; DNA: TGTGCCAGCAGCCAAGGTGGCAGGGCCCCCTATAGCAATCAGCCCCAGCATTTT; CDR3: CASSQGGRAPYSNQPQHF
J: TRBJ1-1; V: TRBV19; D: .; size: .; DNA: TGTGCCAGTAGTACACGGACAGAATTGAACACTGAAGCTTTCTTT; CDR3: CASSTRTELNTEAFF
J: TRBJ2-7; V: TRBV7-9; D: TRBD2; size: few; DNA: TGTGCCAGCAGCCTAGGACTAGCGGGAGGTGGCGAGCAGTACTTC; CDR3: CASSLGLAGGGEQYF